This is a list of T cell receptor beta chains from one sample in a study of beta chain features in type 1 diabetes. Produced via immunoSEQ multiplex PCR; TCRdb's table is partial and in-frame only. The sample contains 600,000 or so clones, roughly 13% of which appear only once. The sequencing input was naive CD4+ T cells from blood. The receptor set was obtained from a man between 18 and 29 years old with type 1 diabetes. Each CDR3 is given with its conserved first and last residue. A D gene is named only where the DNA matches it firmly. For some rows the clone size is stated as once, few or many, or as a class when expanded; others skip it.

DNA: TGTGCCAGCAGTAAGCGACAGGGAAGTTACGAGCAGTACTTC
CDR3: CASSKRQGSYEQYF
V: TRBV28
J: TRBJ2-7
size: -
D: TRBD1

DNA: TGTGCCAGCGGAACGGGGGTAGGCTATGGCTACACCTTC
CDR3: CASGTGVGYGYTF
V: TRBV28
J: TRBJ1-2
size: -
D: -

DNA: TGCGCCAGCAGCTTTCAGGGCCCGCCCGGGGAGCTGTTTTTT
CDR3: CASSFQGPPGELFF
V: TRBV5-1
J: TRBJ2-2
size: few
D: -

DNA: TGTGCCAGCAGCTTAGACAGAGGCAATCAGCCCCAGCATTTT
CDR3: CASSLDRGNQPQHF
V: TRBV7-2
J: TRBJ1-5
size: -
D: -

DNA: TGCAGTGCTAGAGGGGCGGAGGAAGCTTTCTTT
CDR3: CSARGAEEAFF
V: TRBV20-1
J: TRBJ1-1
size: -
D: -

DNA: TGTGCCAGCAGTTTAGCGGGAGGAGGTTGGGAGACCCAGTACTTC
CDR3: CASSLAGGGWETQYF
V: TRBV7-2
J: TRBJ2-5
size: -
D: TRBD2

DNA: TGCAGTGCTACGCCGGGACACGGCTACACCTTC
CDR3: CSATPGHGYTF
V: TRBV20-1
J: TRBJ1-2
size: -
D: -

DNA: TGTGCCAGCAGCCTCAGGACAGTTTTCTCCTACAATGAGCAGTTCTTC
CDR3: CASSLRTVFSYNEQFF
V: TRBV14
J: TRBJ2-1
size: -
D: -

DNA: TGTGCCTGGAGTGTCACGATGAACACTGAAGCTTTCTTT
CDR3: CAWSVTMNTEAFF
V: TRBV30
J: TRBJ1-1
size: few
D: -

DNA: TGCGCCAGCAGCCTCACTAGGACCAGGGCAAGTGAAAAACTGTTTTTT
CDR3: CASSLTRTRASEKLFF
V: TRBV4-3
J: TRBJ1-4
size: few
D: -

DNA: TGTGCCAGCAGCGTAGTCGGTGCGGGCGGTGAAAAACTGTTTTTT
CDR3: CASSVVGAGGEKLFF
V: TRBV9
J: TRBJ1-4
size: few
D: -

DNA: TGTGCCAGCTCACCACAAGAAGCGGCGGGAGGTATGAACACTGAAGCTTTCTTT
CDR3: CASSPQEAAGGMNTEAFF
V: TRBV18
J: TRBJ1-1
size: -
D: -

DNA: TGCGCCAGCAGCCTCGGACTAGCGGGTCCGAGGGGTGAGCAGTTCTTC
CDR3: CASSLGLAGPRGEQFF
V: TRBV4-1
J: TRBJ2-1
size: few
D: TRBD2

DNA: TGTGCCAGCGGACAGAGCCACGAGGCTTTCTTT
CDR3: CASGQSHEAFF
V: TRBV2
J: TRBJ1-1
size: -
D: -

DNA: TGTGCCAGCGCGACGGGACGGACAAAAGAACCCCAGCATTTT
CDR3: CASATGRTKEPQHF
V: TRBV6-6
J: TRBJ1-5
size: -
D: -

DNA: TGTGCCAGCAGCTTAGATCCCTCCGGGGAGCCCCAGCATTTT
CDR3: CASSLDPSGEPQHF
V: TRBV11-2
J: TRBJ1-5
size: -
D: -

DNA: TGTGCCAGCAGACAGGTAGAGACCCAGTACTTC
CDR3: CASRQVETQYF
V: TRBV25-1
J: TRBJ2-5
size: -
D: -

DNA: TGTGCCAGCAGCTTCCAGGACCTTGGGTATGAAAAACTGTTTTTT
CDR3: CASSFQDLGYEKLFF
V: TRBV7-9
J: TRBJ1-4
size: -
D: -

DNA: TGTGCCAGTAGTGGACAAAACTATGGCTACACCTTC
CDR3: CASSGQNYGYTF
V: TRBV19
J: TRBJ1-2
size: few
D: -

DNA: TGCGCCAGCAGCCAAGGGACCAGACCCGGAGAGACCCAGTACTTC
CDR3: CASSQGTRPGETQYF
V: TRBV4-3
J: TRBJ2-5
size: -
D: -

DNA: TGTGCCAGCAGCAGACGAGGGGACGGGGCCAACGTCCTGACTTTC
CDR3: CASSRRGDGANVLTF
V: TRBV7-6
J: TRBJ2-6
size: few
D: -

DNA: TGTGCCAGCAGCAGAGGAGCGGGGGAGTACAATGAGCAGTTCTTC
CDR3: CASSRGAGEYNEQFF
V: TRBV11-2
J: TRBJ2-1
size: -
D: TRBD2

DNA: TGCAGCCCCAGGCGACTAGCGGGGATCAATGAGCAGTTCTTC
CDR3: CSPRRLAGINEQFF
V: TRBV29-1
J: TRBJ2-1
size: -
D: TRBD2

DNA: TGTGCCAGCAGCCAAAGCGACAGGGGACCAGGCTATGGCTACACCTTC
CDR3: CASSQSDRGPGYGYTF
V: TRBV14
J: TRBJ1-2
size: few
D: TRBD1

DNA: TGTGCCAGCAGGGGATTGGGGGGCACAGATACGCAGTATTTT
CDR3: CASRGLGGTDTQYF
V: TRBV7-2
J: TRBJ2-3
size: few
D: -

DNA: TGTGCCAGCAGCGCAGGACTAGGGGAAGAGACCCAGTACTTC
CDR3: CASSAGLGEETQYF
V: TRBV9
J: TRBJ2-5
size: few
D: TRBD2

DNA: TGCAGCCTCGGGACTAGCGGGACTAGCCCCCAAGAGACCCAGTACTTC
CDR3: CSLGTSGTSPQETQYF
V: TRBV29-1
J: TRBJ2-5
size: -
D: TRBD2

DNA: TGTGCCAGCAGCCCAGGACAGGCGCACGAGCCCCAGCATTTT
CDR3: CASSPGQAHEPQHF
V: TRBV7-9
J: TRBJ1-5
size: -
D: TRBD1

DNA: TGTGCCAGCAGCGGACTAGCGGCACACACAGATACGCAGTATTTT
CDR3: CASSGLAAHTDTQYF
V: TRBV28
J: TRBJ2-3
size: -
D: TRBD2

DNA: TGTGCCAGCAGCTTGGCGGGCATGGACTATGGCTACACCTTC
CDR3: CASSLAGMDYGYTF
V: TRBV5-4
J: TRBJ1-2
size: few
D: -

DNA: TGTGCCAGCTCACCACCGGGGAAACAGTCAGATACGCAGTATTTT
CDR3: CASSPPGKQSDTQYF
V: TRBV18
J: TRBJ2-3
size: few
D: -

DNA: TGTGCCAGTACGGGACTAGCGGGAGGAGAGACCCAGTACTTC
CDR3: CASTGLAGGETQYF
V: TRBV19
J: TRBJ2-5
size: -
D: TRBD2

DNA: TGTGCCAGCAGTTACTTGGACAGGTCCTACGAGCAGTACTTC
CDR3: CASSYLDRSYEQYF
V: TRBV6-7
J: TRBJ2-7
size: -
D: TRBD1

DNA: TGTGCCGCCCAACAGGGGGCGCCGACCGGGGAGCTGTTTTTT
CDR3: CAAQQGAPTGELFF
V: TRBV10-3
J: TRBJ2-2
size: few
D: TRBD1

DNA: TGCGCCAGCAGCTTGGGCAGGGTGGACACTGAAGCTTTCTTT
CDR3: CASSLGRVDTEAFF
V: TRBV5-1
J: TRBJ1-1
size: -
D: -

DNA: TGTGCCAGCAGCCAAGAAGGTGGTGGGCGGCAAGAGACCCAGTACTTC
CDR3: CASSQEGGGRQETQYF
V: TRBV4-2
J: TRBJ2-5
size: few
D: -

DNA: TGTGCCAGCTCACATGGGACAGGGGAAGAGACCCAGTACTTC
CDR3: CASSHGTGEETQYF
V: TRBV18
J: TRBJ2-5
size: few
D: TRBD1

DNA: TGTGCCAGCAGTTACTCCGGGCTGCGCCAAGAGACCCAGTACTTC
CDR3: CASSYSGLRQETQYF
V: TRBV6-5
J: TRBJ2-5
size: few
D: -

DNA: TGTGCCAGCAGCTTGAGGGCTAGCGGGAGCACAGATACGCAGTATTTT
CDR3: CASSLRASGSTDTQYF
V: TRBV7-9
J: TRBJ2-3
size: -
D: TRBD2

DNA: TGTGCCAGCAGTTACTCATACAGGGGAACTATCTACGAGCAGTACTTC
CDR3: CASSYSYRGTIYEQYF
V: TRBV6-6
J: TRBJ2-7
size: few
D: TRBD1

DNA: TGTGCCAGCAGCCGGGGAAACGAAAAACTGTTTTTT
CDR3: CASSRGNEKLFF
V: TRBV14
J: TRBJ1-4
size: -
D: -

DNA: TGTGCCATACGCAGGGAGGCTAACTATGGCTACACCTTC
CDR3: CAIRREANYGYTF
V: TRBV10-3
J: TRBJ1-2
size: -
D: -

DNA: TGCAGCGCCTGGACAGGGGGCCGATCTAGGGGATACGAGCAGTACTTC
CDR3: CSAWTGGRSRGYEQYF
V: TRBV29-1
J: TRBJ2-7
size: -
D: TRBD1

DNA: TGCGCCAGCAGCCTCTTAAATACCGGCACAGATACGCAGTATTTT
CDR3: CASSLLNTGTDTQYF
V: TRBV5-1
J: TRBJ2-3
size: few
D: -

DNA: TGTGCCAGCAGCCAGCGGAACCAAGAGACCCAGTACTTC
CDR3: CASSQRNQETQYF
V: TRBV7-2
J: TRBJ2-5
size: few
D: -

DNA: TGCGCCAGCAGTATTCGGGACGGGAAAAACACTGAAGCTTTCTTT
CDR3: CASSIRDGKNTEAFF
V: TRBV23-1
J: TRBJ1-1
size: few
D: -

DNA: TGTGCCAGCTCACGACAGGGCAATGAGCAGTTCTTC
CDR3: CASSRQGNEQFF
V: TRBV18
J: TRBJ2-1
size: -
D: TRBD1

DNA: TGTGCCAGCAGCTCGTGGCCAGATACGCAGTATTTT
CDR3: CASSSWPDTQYF
V: TRBV7-2
J: TRBJ2-3
size: -
D: -

DNA: TGTGCCAGCAGTAGCAGGGAGGACTATGGCTACACCTTC
CDR3: CASSSREDYGYTF
V: TRBV27
J: TRBJ1-2
size: -
D: -

DNA: TGTGCCAGCATGGGGCAGCTTCCATTTGAAGCTTTCTTT
CDR3: CASMGQLPFEAFF
V: TRBV6-5
J: TRBJ1-1
size: few
D: -

DNA: TGTGCCATCAGTCTAGGCGGGCCCCTCTCCTACGAGCAGTACTTC
CDR3: CAISLGGPLSYEQYF
V: TRBV10-3
J: TRBJ2-7
size: -
D: -

DNA: TGTGCCAGCAGTGTAGCAGGCGCCGGAGGTGAAGCTTTCTTT
CDR3: CASSVAGAGGEAFF
V: TRBV25-1
J: TRBJ1-1
size: few
D: -

DNA: TGTGCCTGGAGCGTTGGTTGGAGCTCCTACGAGCAGTACTTC
CDR3: CAWSVGWSSYEQYF
V: TRBV30
J: TRBJ2-7
size: -
D: -

DNA: TGTGCCAGCAGCTCCGGGACTAGCGGGGCCACCGGGGAGCTGTTTTTT
CDR3: CASSSGTSGATGELFF
V: TRBV7-9
J: TRBJ2-2
size: -
D: TRBD2

DNA: TGTGCCAGCAGTCCACGGACTAGCGGGAGAGGAGAGGAGACCCAGTACTTC
CDR3: CASSPRTSGRGEETQYF
V: TRBV25-1
J: TRBJ2-5
size: few
D: TRBD2

DNA: TGTGCCATCAGTGAGTCTGGCAGCCTGAACACTGAAGCTTTCTTT
CDR3: CAISESGSLNTEAFF
V: TRBV10-3
J: TRBJ1-1
size: -
D: -

DNA: TGCGCCAGCAGCTTGGTGGTAGCGGGAGCACAAGAGACCCAGTACTTC
CDR3: CASSLVVAGAQETQYF
V: TRBV5-1
J: TRBJ2-5
size: few
D: TRBD2

DNA: TGTGCCAGCAGCTTACCGGGAGGGATTTACAATGAGCAGTTCTTC
CDR3: CASSLPGGIYNEQFF
V: TRBV7-9
J: TRBJ2-1
size: few
D: TRBD2

DNA: TGTGCCTGGAGCCTTAAGGGACAGTTGAACACTGAAGCTTTCTTT
CDR3: CAWSLKGQLNTEAFF
V: TRBV30
J: TRBJ1-1
size: few
D: TRBD1

DNA: TGCGCCAGCTGGGAGGGCCGGTGGGAGACCCAGTACTTC
CDR3: CASWEGRWETQYF
V: TRBV5-1
J: TRBJ2-5
size: -
D: TRBD2